This T cell receptor (beta chain) was found in a study of T-cell reconstitution after alpha-beta-depleted transplantation in children. This clonotype was recorded many times. A library of TCRbeta sequences, prepared with unique molecular identifiers, was generated. TCRdb called the PCR reads again in MiXCR, with one record for every CDR3 protein. The data show some 530,000 distinct CDR3 sequences, around 12% seen once. Trimming at V came to 2 bases and at J to 0 bases, leaving 2 bases not matched to a gene. The V gene's germline CDR1 is SGHDT and CDR2 YYEEEE. The CDR3 runs 16 residues. The sequence derives from a human donor who donated a stem cell graft to a child with combined immunodeficiency. Sequenced material: PBMCs from the stem cell graft donor, taken from the stem cell graft. This chain joins TRBV5-6 and TRBJ1-5; 10 bases match TRBD1. For the CDR3, the DNA is TGTGCCAGCAGCTTTGGACAGGGGGATAGCAATCAGCCCCAGCATTTT. Translating gives CASSFGQGDSNQPQHF.